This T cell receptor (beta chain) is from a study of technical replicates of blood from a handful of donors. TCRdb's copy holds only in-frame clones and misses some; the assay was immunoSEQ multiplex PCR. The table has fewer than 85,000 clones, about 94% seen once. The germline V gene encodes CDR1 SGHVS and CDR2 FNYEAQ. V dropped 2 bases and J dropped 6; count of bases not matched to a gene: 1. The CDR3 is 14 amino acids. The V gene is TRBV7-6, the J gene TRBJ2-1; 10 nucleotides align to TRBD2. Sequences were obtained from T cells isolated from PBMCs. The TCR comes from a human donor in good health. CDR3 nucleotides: TGTGCCAGCAGCTTACAGCGGGAGGGCAATGAGCAGTTCTTC. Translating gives CASSLQREGNEQFF.